Each of the 18 T cell receptor beta chains below was sequenced from the same sample in a study of CD4 and CD8 cells across lung adenocarcinoma regions. TCRdb independently ran MiXCR on the PCR reads; one entry per CDR3 protein. The profile shows approximately 24,000 distinct CDR3 sequences, 53% of them singletons. The sequenced material came from CD8+ T cells from the center of a lung tumor. The source is a male donor with lung adenocarcinoma. The CD4 and CD8 labels of this study may be unreliable.

This clonotype appeared many times. The chain links TRBV20-1 to TRBJ2-3; D is unresolved. Trimming shortened V by 1 base and J by 6 bases, and 11 bases separated the two germline ends. Germline CDR1 is DFQATT and CDR2 is SNEGSKA (reference sequence). This CDR3 region has 13 residues. CDR3 region: CSARVPLVDTQYF. CDR3 nucleotide sequence: TGCAGTGCTAGAGTCCCCCTGGTCGATACGCAGTATTTT.

This clonotype was observed a handful of times. V gene TRBV10-2 combines with J gene TRBJ1-1; D gene ambiguous. The CDR3 covers 12 residues. CDR1 is WSHSY and CDR2 is SAAADI in the germline V gene. Trimming shortened V by 7 bases and J by 3 bases, and 9 bases separated the two germline ends. DNA for the CDR3: TGCGCCAGCACGAGGCGGCACACTGAAGCTTTCTTT. This gives the protein CASTRRHTEAFF.

This clonotype came up a few times. The J gene is TRBJ2-3, the V gene TRBV28; 8 bases are shared with TRBD2. CDR1 is MDHEN, CDR2 SYDVKM, per germline. Trimming took 6 bases from V and 7 from J; bases not matched to a gene: 6. The CDR3 is 13 amino acids. The CDR3 DNA sequence: TGTGCCAGCAGCTCCGGCGGGGGGAATACGCAGTATTTT. Its protein product is CASSSGGGNTQYF.

The gene calls are TRBV14 and TRBJ2-6; the D gene is possibly TRBD1 (5 bases). Germline V CDR1 and CDR2: SGHDN, FVKESK. CDR3 length: 15 residues. Trimming removed 3 bases at V and 1 base at J, with 7 bases between. The CDR3 region has the DNA TGTGCCAGCAGCCACAGGGTTTCTGGGGCCAACGTCCTGACTTTC. It specifies CASSHRVSGANVLTF. Full variable domain (remainder filled in from reference TRBV14 and TRBJ2-6): EAGVTQFPSHSVIEKGQTVTLRCDPISGHDNLYWYRRVMGKEIKFLLHFVKESKQDESGMPNNRFLAERTGGTYSTLKVQPAELEDSGVYFCASSHRVSGANVLTFGAGSRLTVL.

A word on this clonotype: Compared with germline, one end of the junction differs, possibly owing to a read error. The genes are TRBV10-3 and TRBJ2-5; tentatively, D is TRBD1 or TRBD2 (6 bases each). Germline V gives CDR1 ENHRY, CDR2 SYGVKD. CDR3 length: 14 amino acids. The CDR3 DNA reads as TGTGCCGGGCGCGGGGCCGGGGGCACAGAGACCCAGTACTTT. Its protein is CAGRGAGGTETQYF.

The rearrangement uses TRBV6-1 and TRBJ2-5; 10 bases agree with TRBD1. The CDR3 covers 18 residues. The germline V gene encodes CDR1 MNHNS and CDR2 SASEGT. V was pared by 2 bases and J by 4 bases, with 13 bases of the junction left unmatched. The CDR3 loop is CASSENGRTGGRRETQYF. The CDR3 DNA sequence: TGTGCCAGCAGTGAAAACGGAAGGACAGGGGGTCGAAGAGAGACCCAGTACTTC.

V and J are TRBV27 and TRBJ1-2, with TRBD1 as a possible D gene (6 bases). The length of the CDR3 is 13 residues. Trimming shortened V by 4 bases and J by 8 bases, and 14 bases separated the two germline ends. CDR1 and CDR2 from the germline V gene are MNHEY and SMNVEV (reference sequence). The CDR3 DNA follows: TGTGCCAGCAGTTCCCAAGACAGGAAGGGCTACACCTTC. It is translated as CASSSQDRKGYTF.

The chain couples TRBV14 to TRBJ2-5; no firm D call. CDR1 is SGHDN and CDR2 is FVKESK in the germline V gene. The V and J ends lost 2 bases and 5 bases respectively, with 9 bases between them. This CDR3 is 13 amino acids long. The CDR3 protein is CASSQNRWETQYF. The DNA for the CDR3 is TGTGCCAGCAGCCAAAATCGGTGGGAGACCCAGTACTTC.

This sequence joins TRBV6-1 and TRBJ2-1; 12 bases map to TRBD2. CDR1 is MNHNS, CDR2 SASEGT, per germline. V was pared by 7 bases and J by 7 bases, with 5 bases of the junction left unmatched. This CDR3 has 14 amino acids. The CDR3 protein is CASNLAGGPNEQFF. The CDR3 DNA sequence: TGTGCCAGCAACCTAGCGGGAGGGCCGAATGAGCAGTTCTTC.

The rearrangement joins TRBV6-1 to TRBJ2-5, with TRBD1 identical over 10 bases. The V segment lost 5 bases and the J segment 3 bases; nucleotides outside the gene matches: 6. The CDR3 has 15 amino acids. Germline V lookup: CDR1 MNHNS, CDR2 SASEGT. The CDR3 coding sequence is TGTGCCAGCAGTCCCGGGACAGGGGCGAAAGAGACCCAGTACTTC. This sequence encodes CASSPGTGAKETQYF.

On this clonotype: The junction departs from the called germline gene at one end, perhaps through a read error. The V call is TRBV4-1, the J call TRBJ2-5; the D call may be TRBD1 or TRBD2 (6 bases each). Germline CDR1 is MGHRA and CDR2 is YSYEKL. The CDR3 runs 15 residues. This chain's CDR3 is CAGGHGGRDQDTQYF. DNA for the CDR3: TGCGCCGGGGGGCACGGGGGCCGGGACCAAGATACCCAGTACTTT.

This clonotype was counted a few times. J is TRBJ2-1 and V is TRBV6-1; 8 nucleotides align to TRBD1. The DNA end is more similar to TRBJ2-7, so the J call may be wrong. Looked up from germline, CDR1 is MNHNS and CDR2 is SASEGT. The CDR3 totals 13 residues. The CDR3, as DNA: TGTGCCAGCATTGGACAGGGAGCCTACGAGCAGTACTTC. The encoded protein is CASIGQGAYEQYF.

Comment on this clonotype: Its ends do not fully match the called genes, so a read error is possible. The chain links TRBV6-1 to TRBJ2-1; D possibly corresponds to TRBD1 (8 bases). There are 14 residues in the CDR3. CDR1 MNHNS and CDR2 SASEGT come from the germline V gene. DNA of the CDR3: TGTGGCAGCAGGGGGCCGGGAGGCAAAAATACGCAGTATTTC. Amino acids: CGSRGPGGKNTQYF.

This chain joins TRBV6-1 and TRBJ2-3, with D tentatively TRBD2 (6 bases). The ends were cut back, 8 bases at V and 9 bases at J, with 27 bases in the middle. The germline V gene has CDR1 MNHNS and CDR2 SASEGT. CDR3 length: 16 residues. The CDR3 reads CASGEAGGGVGETQYF. The CDR3 DNA reads as TGTGCCAGCGGGGAAGCCGGGGGAGGTGTCGGGGAGACGCAGTATTTT.

This clonotype was counted many times. The rearrangement uses TRBV6-1 and TRBJ1-2; 7 bases map to TRBD1. The CDR3 length is 15 residues. J lost 4 bases, V lost 1 base, and 6 bases had no gene match. Germline V gene lookup returns CDR1 MNHNS and CDR2 SASEGT. The CDR3 is CASSEDRGLLYGYTF. CDR3 DNA sequence: TGTGCCAGCAGTGAAGATAGGGGGCTTCTCTATGGCTACACCTTC.

This clonotype has more than one count but fewer than ten. A read error may produce the germline difference seen at one junction end. V is TRBV6-1 and J is TRBJ2-3, with D perhaps given as TRBD1 or TRBD2 (5 bases each). This CDR3 is built from 16 residues. In germline, CDR1 is MNHNS, CDR2 SASEGT. CDR3: CASSEAGLGVRDTQYF. Written as DNA, the CDR3 is TGTGCCAGCAGTGAAGCGGGGCTGGGGGTCAGGGATACGCAGTACTTT.

The chain employs TRBV7-2 and TRBJ2-3; 9 nucleotides agree with TRBD2. Germline V lookup: CDR1 SGHTA, CDR2 FQGNSA. There are 16 residues in the CDR3. The trim removed 3 bases at V and 9 bases at J, leaving 13 bases unmatched. In nucleotides, the CDR3 is TGTGCCAGCAGCTTTCTAGCGGGGCTCACGGGAGGCACGCAGTATTTT. It encodes CASSFLAGLTGGTQYF.

In its sample, this clonotype was seen a few times. The chain carries TRBV15 and TRBJ2-1, with D hard to call. V was trimmed by 1 base and J by 3 bases, leaving 19 bases between them. Germline CDR1 and CDR2: LNHNV and YYDKDF (reference sequence). The CDR3 runs to 18 residues. This CDR3 is CATSRGRSRSAVYNEQFF. In nucleotides, the CDR3 is TGTGCCACCAGCAGAGGTAGGAGTAGATCGGCGGTCTACAATGAGCAGTTCTTC.